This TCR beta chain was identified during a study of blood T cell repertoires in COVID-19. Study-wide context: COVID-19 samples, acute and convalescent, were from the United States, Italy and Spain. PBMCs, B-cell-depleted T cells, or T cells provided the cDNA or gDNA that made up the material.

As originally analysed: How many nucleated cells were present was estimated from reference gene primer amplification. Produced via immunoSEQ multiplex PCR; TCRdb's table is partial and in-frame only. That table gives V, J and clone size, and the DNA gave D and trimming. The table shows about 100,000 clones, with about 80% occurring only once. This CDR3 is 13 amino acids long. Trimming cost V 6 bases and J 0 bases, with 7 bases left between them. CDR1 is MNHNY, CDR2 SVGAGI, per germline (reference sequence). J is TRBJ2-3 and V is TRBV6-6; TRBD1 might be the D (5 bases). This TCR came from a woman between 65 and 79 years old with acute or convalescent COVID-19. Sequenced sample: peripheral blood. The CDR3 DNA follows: TGTGCCAGCAGACAGGTTAGCACAGATACGCAGTATTTT. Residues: CASRQVSTDTQYF.